This record looks at one T cell receptor (beta chain) sequence and its context. What it binds is not known. These data are taken from a study of cytomegalovirus exposure and HLA in healthy donors. Study results and limitations: The authors listed 150 to 200 TCR beta chains as cytomegalovirus-associated. Immune exposure information comprised only CMV serostatus. Judged likely to be a sequencing artifact was a cluster of highly shared sequence variants. Earlier results showed most TCR beta V segments being productive about 90% or about 30% of the time.

After removal of 6 bases from V and 3 bases from J, the junction contained 5 bases not matched to a gene. This CDR3 is 15 amino acids long. The V gene's germline CDR1 is MNHEY and CDR2 SVGAGI. The study ran its PCR with 60 Vbeta and 13 Jbeta primers. Clones were sequenced by immunoSEQ multiplex PCR, and TCRdb holds only the in-frame ones, with some missing. Across approximately 52,000 clones, the top ten clones capture roughly an eighth of the sample. This receptor was identified in a woman aged 60 to 75 in good health and CMV-seropositive. The source material was PBMCs. The V call is TRBV6-5, the J call TRBJ1-5, with 10 bases matching TRBD1. The CDR3 DNA sequence: TGTGCCAGCAGGTTTGGGACAGGGGTCAATCAGCCCCAGCATTTT. Translation gives CASRFGTGVNQPQHF.